This T cell receptor (beta chain) was found in a study of identical twins (dated by TCRdb to 2015 to 2016). Turning to the overall study: The study deep-sequenced TCR alpha and beta repertoires from monozygotic twins, unrelated adults of various ages and cord blood to test whether fetal clonotypes persist. Replicate twin experiments were performed at different times using different library preparation protocols to rule out contamination. Overall study outcomes, separate from this receptor: Fewer insertions were carried by abundant cord blood beta clonotypes, a similar but weaker trend appeared in young adult naive repertoires, and no such trend appeared in memory repertoires. Excess twin sharing in beta out-of-frame sequences was weaker because fewer shared sequences lowered the signal-to-noise ratio. Out-of-frame TCR alpha sequences shared between twins showed an excess of low generation-probability sequences compared with coincidental sharing between unrelated individuals. In monozygotic twins, recombination models systematically underestimated out-of-frame TCR alpha sharing, but the models matched the sharing seen between unrelated individuals. Conclusions relied on cross-sectional statistical analysis, since the same donors could not be followed over many years. Zero-insertion analyses could be partly confounded by invariant T cells such as MAIT and iNKT, although diverse VJ usage argued against such confounding for most clonotypes.

V trim: 5 bases; J trim: 11 bases; unmatched bases: 12. Via the germline V gene, CDR1 is SQVTM and CDR2 ANQGSEA. From the cysteine through the phenylalanine, the CDR3 covers 15 amino acids. Just the 45-base CDR3 DNA is kept, in frame starting at base 1. The library was built by means of 5' RACE. For sequencing, an Illumina HiSeq 2000 was employed. A universal primer binding site was introduced by template switching, and a unique molecular identifier was present in the final cDNA, enabling accurate counting of TCR cDNA molecules. Specific primers in the conserved constant-segment region were used to synthesize first-strand cDNA for TCR alpha and beta chains. To control for contamination, every cDNA library was double barcoded, receiving both a SMART-Mk sample barcode and Illumina barcodes. TruSeq adapter sequences and Illumina sample barcodes were added in two successive PCR steps. The Illumina HiSeq platform was used with custom primers to sequence TCR alpha and beta cDNA libraries. The study's processing was this. Raw reads were processed with MiGEC to extract unique molecular identifiers, and MiXCR was used to determine CDR3 positions. For each individual, recombination models were inferred using an EM algorithm with the repgenHMM and IGoR tools. Shared clonotype analysis was performed with the tcR package in R, normalizing sharing by the product of cloneset sizes. Out-of-frame nonproductive sequences were analyzed to study raw recombination free of thymic and clonal selection effects. TCRdb reprocessed the public reads (quality trimming at Q25 with fastp, clone calling with MiXCR) and kept in-frame beta chains. For every CDR3 protein sequence, its rows merge into one entry that carries the most common genes and DNA. V and J calls and clone size were set by TCRdb, not the authors. Here the sample has hundreds of thousands of distinct CDR3 sequences; around 20% occur a single time. The top ten clonotypes cover 4.3% of the sample.

All donors were healthy Caucasians. The twin cohort comprised three pairs of female monozygotic twins, all aged roughly 18 to 30 years. The RNA used for TCR libraries was isolated from peripheral blood mononuclear cells. Of note for this clonotype: What antigen it recognizes has not been identified. One base away there is no much larger clone; base qualities are not given.

The same specimen was also included in a second study, on T cells expressing NK-cell markers. Per that second paper: In sorted CD3+CD56+NKG2C+, CD3+CD56+NKG2C- and CD3+CD56-NKG2C+ T-cell subsets from eight donors, TCR beta-chain repertoires were profiled. Seven of the eight sequenced donors were HCMV-seropositive and one was HCMV-seronegative. To restrict sorting to alphabetaTCR-expressing T cells, an anti-gammadeltaTCR antibody was added in several experiments. In several donors, the dominant CD3+CD56+NKG2C+ clonotypes were found to rank among the top 10 CD8+ clonotypes and to make up about 1.0-7.5% of CD8+ T cells. Those dominant clonotypes were again the most abundant among CD3+CD56-NKG2C+ cells in a handful of donors, at roughly 25-65%. Whether the expanded NKG2C-expressing T cell clones were specific for HCMV antigens remained unclear. The study sequenced eight donors, all healthy volunteers chosen at random: three men and five women. HCMV serostatus was determined by detecting HCMV-specific IgG in serum with a commercial ELISA kit. For 5 or 6 donors, unsorted PBMC were also used to sequence bulk peripheral blood T-cell repertoires. MIGEC was used to demultiplex reads and group reads by UMI, and MiTCR was used to assemble and quantify clonotypes. To exclude erroneous sequences, any TCR cDNA sequence not supported by at least two reads was discarded. The tcR package was used for downstream repertoire analysis, and clonotypes were matched across fractions by CDR3 nucleotide sequence plus V segment. VDJmatch was used to annotate antigen specificity against VDJdb, with one amino acid substitution in CDR3 allowed.

Sequenced: PBMCs. This sequence originates from a woman younger than 35 in good health. Recombination joined TRBV29-1 with TRBJ2-1, and 13 junction bases match TRBD2. The CDR3 region has the sequence CSVCGRTSGSDQQFF. The DNA sequence is TGCAGCGTTTGCGGCAGGACTAGCGGGAGTGATCAGCAGTTCTTC.